The clone carrying this TCR beta chain has a count of ten or more. This sample was taken from a study of T cell repertoires in cytomegalovirus infection. The CDR3 is made up of 14 amino acids. Germline V gene lookup returns CDR1 KGHSH and CDR2 LQKENI. V gave up 6 bases and J gave up 1 base, with 12 bases separating them. TCRdb fed the reads into MiXCR, producing one record per CDR3 protein. The sample comprises 200,000 to 300,000 distinct CDR3 sequences, approximately 9.2% of which are singletons, and about 15% rests with the top ten. Sequenced material: PBMCs. The V and J genes are TRBV18 and TRBJ1-1; D might be TRBD1 (5 bases). This clonotype was sampled from a human donor in good health (CMV status not recorded). Some clones in this sample may be carry-over from other donors' samples. CDR3 nucleotides: TGTGCCAGCTCCCTCCGGGACCAGAACACTGAAGCTTTCTTT. Translation: CASSLRDQNTEAFF.